Below are 28 T cell receptor beta chains sequenced from a single sample in a study of shared clonotypes between healthy human individuals. The table came from immunoSEQ multiplex PCR; TCRdb's copy has only in-frame clones and leaves some out. This table holds a few million clones, around 94% found once. The specimen was naive CD4+ T cells sorted from blood. Subset: CD45RA+ positively selected. The origin of the receptors is a man younger than 35 in good health.

The V gene is TRBV6-5, the J gene TRBJ2-7, with 8 positions matching TRBD2. The CDR3 contains 15 residues. J gave up 3 bases and V 5 bases, and 9 bases lay outside the gene matches. Germline CDR1 is MNHEY and CDR2 is SVGAGI. CDR3 loop: CASSPPGLGGYEQYF. The CDR3 DNA reads as TGTGCCAGCAGTCCCCCGGGACTAGGGGGCTACGAGCAGTACTTC.

V is TRBV5-1 and J is TRBJ2-7; either TRBD1 or TRBD2 may fit D (5 bases each). The CDR3 runs 16 residues. The V end lost 3 bases, the J end lost 0 bases, and 16 bases lay between the germline ends. Per the germline V gene, CDR1 is SGHRS and CDR2 is YFSETQ. The DNA of the CDR3 is TGCGCCAGCAGCTACGAAGGGACCTTTAGCTCCTACGAGCAGTACTTC. It encodes CASSYEGTFSSYEQYF.

The chain recombines TRBV11-3 with TRBJ2-5, with 8 nucleotides matching TRBD2. From germline, CDR1 is SGHNT and CDR2 YENEEA. The length of the CDR3 is 15 residues. The trim removed 1 base at V and 5 bases at J, leaving 6 bases unmatched. The CDR3 reads CASSLGGTSLETQYF. Here the CDR3 DNA reads TGTGCCAGCAGCTTAGGAGGGACTAGTCTTGAGACCCAGTACTTC.

V usage is TRBV10-2 and J usage is TRBJ1-5, with unresolved D. This CDR3 contains 15 residues. The V gene's germline CDR1 is WSHSY and CDR2 SAAADI. Trimming pared 3 bases from V and 1 base from J, leaving 10 bases between. In nucleotides, the CDR3 is TGCGCCAGCAGTGATTGGGAAATAAGCAATCAGCCCCAGCATTTT. It encodes CASSDWEISNQPQHF.

The chain uses TRBV5-6 and TRBJ1-5, with a tentative D call TRBD1 (5 bases). The CDR3 runs to 16 residues. V was trimmed by 3 bases and J by 1 base, leaving 14 bases between them. CDR1 and CDR2 from the germline V gene are SGHDT and YYEEEE. The CDR3 protein is CASSSRASISNQPQHF. DNA for the CDR3: TGTGCCAGCAGCTCCAGGGCTTCCATCAGCAATCAGCCCCAGCATTTT.

The CDR3 DNA is TGTGCCAGCAGCTTAGCAGGGACTAGCGGGATCCAGTACTTC. It codes for CASSLAGTSGIQYF. The V and J genes are TRBV11-2 and TRBJ2-4; TRBD2 aligns across 13 bases. J gave up 13 bases and V 1 base, and 4 bases lay outside the gene matches. Germline assignment: CDR1 SGHAT and CDR2 FQNNGV. The CDR3 spans 14 residues.

This clone showed up just a few times. This chain links TRBV7-2 with TRBJ2-3; D gene ambiguous. Trimming shortened V by 0 bases and J by 4 bases, and 8 bases separated the two germline ends. Germline assignment: CDR1 SGHTA and CDR2 FQGNSA. This CDR3 is built from 14 residues. In nucleotides, the CDR3 is TGTGCCAGCAGCTTAGCGCTATGGGCAGATACGCAGTATTTT. Translating gives CASSLALWADTQYF.

V usage is TRBV19 and J usage is TRBJ1-5, with D uncertain. The germline V gene has CDR1 LNHDA and CDR2 SQIVND (reference sequence). This CDR3 spans 14 amino acids. V lost 2 bases and J 7 bases, leaving 12 bases between the germline ends. The CDR3 here is CASSIPDPVQPQHF. In DNA form, the CDR3 reads TGTGCCAGTAGTATACCGGACCCAGTACAGCCCCAGCATTTT. Looking up the rest from reference TRBV19 and TRBJ1-5 gives the full variable domain: DGGITQSPKYLFRKEGQNVTLSCEQNLNHDAMYWYRQDPGQGLRLIYYSQIVNDFQKGDIAEGYSVSREKKESFPLTVTSAQKNPTAFYLCASSIPDPVQPQHFGDGTRLSIL.

The gene calls are TRBV19 and TRBJ1-5, with 8 bases identical to TRBD1. Germline values: CDR1 LNHDA, CDR2 SQIVND (reference sequence). Trimming removed 6 bases from V and 7 bases from J; junction bases left unmatched: 14. CDR3 length: 16 residues. The CDR3 sequence is CASRQGAVNFGQPQHF. The CDR3 DNA reads as TGTGCCAGTAGGCAGGGGGCTGTTAATTTTGGACAGCCCCAGCATTTT.

For this clone: Other DNA variants within this sample encode the same CDR3. The chain has TRBV5-1 and TRBJ2-3; D is perhaps TRBD1 (6 bases). Germline V CDR1 and CDR2: SGHRS, YFSETQ. V lost 1 base, J lost 0 bases, and 9 bases lay in between. The CDR3 length is 15 residues. This chain's CDR3 is CASSLRGGSTDTQYF. The DNA for the CDR3 is TGCGCCAGCAGCTTGAGAGGGGGAAGCACAGATACGCAGTATTTT.

The chain is built from TRBV4-1 and TRBJ1-2; D is uncertain. Germline CDR1 MGHRA, CDR2 YSYEKL. Trimming left V 3 bases short and J 1 base short, with 9 bases between. The CDR3 is 14 amino acids. The CDR3 DNA follows: TGCGCCAGCAGCCAGGACGGCAGTAACTATGGCTACACCTTC. Translation: CASSQDGSNYGYTF.

This clone was counted once. Within the sample, other DNA sequences also encode this same CDR3. J is TRBJ2-7 and V is TRBV6-5; 7 positions agree with TRBD1. The V gene end was trimmed by 6 bases and the J gene end by 2 bases; junction bases not matched to a gene: 4. The length of the CDR3 is 13 residues. CDR1 is MNHEY, CDR2 SVGAGI, per germline. The CDR3 here is CASSLTGTYEQYF. In nucleotides, the CDR3 is TGTGCCAGCAGCTTGACAGGGACCTACGAGCAGTACTTC.

J is TRBJ2-7 and V is TRBV5-1, with TRBD1 matching 10 bases. The trim removed 0 bases at V and 7 bases at J, leaving 7 bases unmatched. Germline CDR1 reads SGHRS; CDR2 reads YFSETQ. The CDR3 spans 15 residues. This chain's CDR3 is CASSLGGTGVVEQYF. CDR3 nucleotide sequence: TGCGCCAGCAGCTTGGGAGGGACAGGGGTTGTTGAGCAGTACTTC.

The genes are TRBV5-4 and TRBJ2-7; 9 nucleotides align to TRBD1. This CDR3 comprises 15 residues. Trimming took 5 bases from V and 2 from J; bases not matched to a gene: 8. CDR1 SGHNT and CDR2 YYREEE come from the germline V gene (reference sequence). The CDR3 bases are TGTGCCAGCAGTCGGACAGGGGTAGAAGCCTACGAGCAGTACTTC. Its translation: CASSRTGVEAYEQYF.

The rearrangement uses TRBV12-5 and TRBJ2-5; D perhaps matches TRBD1 (6 bases). Germline V gene lookup returns CDR1 LGHNT and CDR2 FRNRAP. V lost 0 bases, J lost 1 base, and 18 bases lay in between. The CDR3 loop spans 18 amino acids. The CDR3 loop is CASGLVPTDRVGQETQYF. CDR3 DNA: TGTGCTAGTGGTTTGGTACCCACGGACAGAGTCGGCCAAGAGACCCAGTACTTC.

This chain uses TRBV28 with TRBJ2-7; 10 positions agree with TRBD1. Germline CDR1 and CDR2: MDHEN and SYDVKM. CDR3 length equals 15 residues. Trimming took 3 bases from V and 4 from J; bases not matched to a gene: 6. The CDR3 reads CASSLVGTGVYEQYF. CDR3 sequence (DNA): TGTGCCAGCAGTTTGGTAGGGACAGGGGTATACGAGCAGTACTTC.

The chain recombines TRBV2 with TRBJ2-1; 10 nucleotides align to TRBD1. Germline-derived CDR1 and CDR2 are SNHLY and FYNNEI. V was pared by 9 bases and J by 10 bases, with 6 bases of the junction left unmatched. CDR3 length: 12 residues. The DNA for the CDR3 is TGTGCCAGTGGGACAGGGGTCGGGGAGCAGTTCTTC. Its protein is CASGTGVGEQFF.

This rearrangement joins TRBV28 to TRBJ2-2, with 8 bases matching TRBD2. The J segment lost 6 bases and the V segment lost 4 bases, leaving 10 bases of the junction unmatched. There are 16 residues in the CDR3. CDR1 MDHEN and CDR2 SYDVKM come from the germline V gene. The CDR3, as DNA: TGTGCCAGCAGTTCCCCGGGTAGCGGGAAGGCCGGGGAGCTGTTTTTT. Translation: CASSSPGSGKAGELFF.

This chain uses TRBV2 with TRBJ2-7; 9 positions agree with TRBD1. V gave up 5 bases and J gave up 4 bases; unmatched junction bases: 6. The CDR3 runs 14 residues. Per germline, CDR1 SNHLY and CDR2 FYNNEI. CDR3 amino acids: CASSKGQGDYEQYF. CDR3 nucleotides: TGTGCCAGCAGTAAGGGACAGGGTGATTACGAGCAGTACTTC.

This chain joins TRBV18 and TRBJ1-5; D is undetermined. This CDR3 is built from 13 residues. V lost 3 bases and J lost 7, with 10 bases in between. Germline CDR1 and CDR2: KGHSH and LQKENI. The CDR3 reads CASSPTDVQPQHF. CDR3 nucleotide sequence: TGTGCCAGCTCACCTACAGACGTGCAGCCCCAGCATTTT.

Concerning this clone: Different DNA sequences within this sample yield the same CDR3. This chain joins TRBV7-8 and TRBJ1-1, with D unclear. Germline V gives CDR1 SGHVS, CDR2 FQNEAQ. The length of the CDR3 is 11 residues. Trimming cost V 1 base and J 8 bases, with 5 bases left between them. The CDR3 spells CASSLVAEAFF. CDR3 DNA: TGTGCCAGCAGCTTAGTGGCGGAAGCTTTCTTT. The full variable domain, in which reference TRBV7-8 and TRBJ1-1 provide the parts outside the CDR3, is GAGVSQSPRYKVAKRGQDVALRCDPISGHVSLFWYQQALGQGPEFLTYFQNEAQLDKSGLPSDRFFAERPEGSVSTLKIQRTQQEDSAVYLCASSLVAEAFFGQGTRLTVV.

The gene calls are TRBV6-1 and TRBJ2-3; tentatively, D is TRBD1 (5 bases). V was trimmed by 2 bases and J by 3 bases, leaving 9 bases between them. The CDR3 loop spans 14 amino acids. Germline V lookup: CDR1 MNHNS, CDR2 SASEGT. DNA for the CDR3: TGTGCCAGCAGTGAAAAGTACAGGACAGATACGCAGTATTTT. Amino acids: CASSEKYRTDTQYF.

This rearrangement joins TRBV5-1 to TRBJ1-2; a weak D match, TRBD1 (5 bases). V lost 0 bases to trimming and J lost 7 bases, with 16 bases between them. Germline CDR1 SGHRS, CDR2 YFSETQ. CDR3 size: 15 residues. CDR3: CASSLVTGVESGYTF. The CDR3 nucleotides are TGCGCCAGCAGCTTGGTAACGGGGGTAGAGTCTGGCTACACCTTC.

Turning to this clone: Other nucleotide sequences in the sample specify the same CDR3. V usage is TRBV19 and J usage is TRBJ1-2; D may be TRBD1 (5 bases). The CDR3 is 13 amino acids. V lost 3 bases and J lost 4, with 9 bases in between. Per the germline V gene, CDR1 is LNHDA and CDR2 is SQIVND (reference sequence). Here the CDR3 reads CASSIPGSYGYTF. The CDR3 DNA follows: TGTGCCAGTAGTATTCCAGGGTCCTATGGCTACACCTTC.

Details on this clone: The same CDR3 arises from other DNA sequences in this sample as well. This chain links TRBV4-3 with TRBJ1-1; D call uncertain. Germline V gene lookup returns CDR1 LGHNA and CDR2 YSLEER. V lost 1 base, J lost 1 base, and 7 bases lay in between. The CDR3 spans 14 residues. The CDR3 region has the DNA TGCGCCAGCAGCCAAGTTGCGGGGAACACTGAAGCTTTCTTT. The encoded protein is CASSQVAGNTEAFF.

The chain combines TRBV4-3 with TRBJ1-2; D not certain. V dropped 0 bases and J dropped 9 bases, with 11 bases sitting between them. Germline assignment: CDR1 LGHNA and CDR2 YSLEER. The CDR3 is made up of 13 amino acids. The CDR3: CASSQDPSNRYTF. The CDR3 region has the DNA TGCGCCAGCAGCCAAGATCCCAGTAATCGCTACACCTTC.

V is TRBV6-5 and J is TRBJ2-3; unclear D gene. From germline, CDR1 is MNHEY and CDR2 SVGAGI. This CDR3 contains 12 residues. The V end lost 2 bases, the J end lost 8 bases, and 8 bases lay between the germline ends. The CDR3 DNA reads as TGTGCCAGCAGTTACGGACGAACTACGCAGTATTTT. Translated: CASSYGRTTQYF.

The V call is TRBV10-3, the J call TRBJ1-1, with a tentative D call TRBD1 (5 bases). The CDR3 covers 12 residues. Germline CDR1 ENHRY, CDR2 SYGVKD. Trimming removed 6 bases from V and 8 bases from J, with 13 bases in between. CDR3 protein: CAISARGPEAFF. As DNA, the CDR3 is TGTGCCATCAGCGCGAGGGGCCCCGAAGCTTTCTTT.